The TCR beta chain described here comes from a study of shared clonotypes between healthy human individuals. About the study: Every donor yielded three CD4 naive, three CD4 memory, two CD8 naive and one CD8 memory plate.

The authors loaded around 220 ng DNA, about 30,000 T cell genomes, into sorted-subset replicate PCRs. Method: immunoSEQ multiplex PCR; TCRdb's copy keeps in-frame clones and lacks some. Counted here are about 870,000 clones, 80% to 95% occurring once; the ten biggest clones make up 24%. Study-level results: In the sorted subsets, rarefaction showed sequencing was incomplete despite large depth.

The length of the CDR3 is 13 residues. Germline CDR1 is SGHAT and CDR2 is FQNNGV. V was pared by 11 bases and J by 10 bases, with 14 bases of the junction left unmatched. Terminally differentiated effector memory CD45RA+ cells were left out of the naive CD8 fraction, which was CD45RO-negative and positively selected for CCR7. Turning to this clone: Its specificity is not known.

V usage is TRBV11-2 and J usage is TRBJ2-1, with 7 bases lining up with TRBD2. Sequencing was done on a sample of naive CD8+ T cells sorted from blood. This sequence originates from a man younger than 45 in good health. The CDR3 protein is CAGGDYMANEQFF. Written as DNA, the CDR3 is TGTGCCGGGGGGGACTATATGGCGAACGAGCAGTTCTTC.